The T cell receptor (beta chain) described here comes from a study of blood T cell repertoires in COVID-19. In germline, CDR1 is MGHRA, CDR2 YSYEKL. This CDR3 is built from 18 residues. The V end was cut by 2 bases, the J end by 1 base, with 17 bases between. Clinical history as reported by participants underpinned cohort assignment. Data came from immunoSEQ multiplex PCR; TCRdb stores just in-frame clones and leaves some out. Here the sample spans over 200,000 clones, roughly 89% being singletons. Sequencing used PBMCs or T cells enriched from blood (not recorded which). V is TRBV4-1 and J is TRBJ2-2, with D possibly matching TRBD2 (5 bases). The TCR comes from a young man with acute COVID-19. In DNA form, the CDR3 reads TGCGCCAGCAGCCAACCATCTACTCGGGAATTGAACACCGGGGAGCTGTTTTTT. It yields the protein CASSQPSTRELNTGELFF.